This TCR beta chain was observed in a study of blood T cell repertoires in COVID-19. Study-level information: T cells, B-cell-depleted T cells, or PBMCs provided the cDNA or gDNA that served as material.

Authors' processing steps: Amplification of reference gene primers was used by the study to estimate nucleated cell counts. The table came from immunoSEQ multiplex PCR; TCRdb's copy has only in-frame clones and leaves some out. That table supplies the V and J calls and clone size; D and trimming were determined from the DNA. The sample comprises about 120,000 clones, around 87% of which are singletons, and about 2.1% rests with the top ten. The germline V gene has CDR1 LGHDT and CDR2 YNNKEL (reference sequence). The CDR3 is made up of 13 amino acids. Trimming cost V 1 base and J 4 bases, with 5 bases left between them.

The receptor comes from a woman between 50 and 59 years old with acute or convalescent COVID-19. This chain joins TRBV3-1 (or the pseudogene TRBV3-2) and TRBJ1-3; D is unclear. Source material: peripheral blood. DNA for the CDR3: TGTGCCAGCAGCCAAGTACAGGGAAACACCATATATTTT. Translation: CASSQVQGNTIYF.